What follows describes a single TCR beta chain. Living in about two dozen US areas, the participants were between roughly 18 and 95 years of age. CDR1 and CDR2 from the germline V gene are MDHEN and SYDVKM. This CDR3 contains 16 residues. The V gene end was trimmed by 2 bases and the J gene end by 5 bases; junction bases not matched to a gene: 8. This record belongs to a study of blood T cell repertoires in COVID-19. Sequencing was performed with immunoSEQ multiplex PCR; in TCRdb, only in-frame clones are kept and a portion is missing. The repertoire holds fewer than 350,000 clones, with roughly nine tenths as singletons.

The genes are TRBV28 and TRBJ1-5; 8 bases agree with TRBD1. This receptor was taken from a woman aged 40-49 years who had recovered from COVID-19. Specimen: PBMCs or T cells enriched from blood (not recorded which). CDR3 region: CASSLGLSGGYQPQHF. In DNA form, the CDR3 reads TGTGCCAGCAGTTTAGGACTTTCAGGGGGCTATCAGCCCCAGCATTTT.